These T cell receptor beta chains were read from a single sample in a study of OX40 agonist ivuxolimab in advanced cancers. Data came from immunoSEQ multiplex PCR; TCRdb stores just in-frame clones and leaves some out. The sample carries more than 45,000 clones, about 88% recorded once. Sequenced material: CD4+ or CD8+ T cells sorted from blood, taken in a trial of the OX40 agonist ivuxolimab. These receptors came from an adult with an advanced solid tumor such as melanoma, head and neck, liver or kidney cancer. CDR3s include the opening cysteine and the closing phenylalanine or tryptophan. Fields, in order: CDR3 protein, CDR3 DNA, J gene, D gene, V gene, clone size. A D gene is named only where the DNA matches it firmly. The size field is filled for only some rows; it gives once, few, many or a size class.

cdr3_aa: CASSADSQNTEAFF; cdr3_nt: TGCGCCAGCAGCGCGGACAGCCAGAACACTGAAGCTTTCTTT; j_call: TRBJ1-1; d_call: .; v_call: TRBV5-1; clone_size: .
cdr3_aa: CASSPPTVKGLFF; cdr3_nt: TGTGCCAGCTCACCACCGACAGTAAAGGGACTGTTTTTT; j_call: TRBJ1-4; d_call: .; v_call: TRBV18; clone_size: .
cdr3_aa: CASSIGAVTEAFF; cdr3_nt: TGTGCCAGTAGTATAGGGGCGGTCACTGAAGCTTTCTTT; j_call: TRBJ1-1; d_call: .; v_call: TRBV19; clone_size: few
cdr3_aa: CASSPGGNTEAFF; cdr3_nt: TGCGCCAGCAGCCCGGGTGGGAACACTGAAGCTTTCTTT; j_call: TRBJ1-1; d_call: .; v_call: TRBV5-1; clone_size: .
cdr3_aa: CASSSRWGLSTEAFF; cdr3_nt: TGTGCCAGCAGCTCGCGGTGGGGGCTTAGCACTGAAGCTTTCTTT; j_call: TRBJ1-1; d_call: .; v_call: TRBV7-2; clone_size: .
cdr3_aa: CASSQLLVAGELFF; cdr3_nt: TGTGCCAGCAGCCAACTACTAGTTGCCGGGGAGCTGTTTTTT; j_call: TRBJ2-2; d_call: .; v_call: TRBV14; clone_size: few
cdr3_aa: CASSEDRDYEQYF; cdr3_nt: TGCGCCAGCAGTGAAGACAGGGACTACGAGCAGTACTTC; j_call: TRBJ2-7; d_call: TRBD1; v_call: TRBV5-1; clone_size: .
cdr3_aa: CASSEEGQLIF; cdr3_nt: TGTGCCAGCAGTGAAGAAGGACAACTTATCTTC; j_call: TRBJ1-2; d_call: .; v_call: TRBV6-1; clone_size: .
cdr3_aa: CASSLTVQGHHSPNYGYTF; cdr3_nt: TGTGCCAGCAGCCTAACAGTCCAGGGGCACCACAGCCCCAACTATGGCTACACCTTC; j_call: TRBJ1-2; d_call: .; v_call: TRBV7-6; clone_size: once
cdr3_aa: CASSLGLAGGSLEQYF; cdr3_nt: TGTGCCAGCAGCCTCGGACTAGCGGGGGGATCCCTCGAGCAGTACTTC; j_call: TRBJ2-7; d_call: TRBD2; v_call: TRBV7-2; clone_size: .
cdr3_aa: CASIPPGNSGNTIYF; cdr3_nt: TGTGCCAGCATCCCCCCGGGGAACTCTGGAAACACCATATATTTT; j_call: TRBJ1-3; d_call: .; v_call: TRBV6-1; clone_size: few
cdr3_aa: CASNPGRGGTGELFF; cdr3_nt: TGTGCCAGCAATCCCGGCAGGGGAGGGACCGGGGAGCTGTTTTTT; j_call: TRBJ2-2; d_call: .; v_call: TRBV6-6; clone_size: once
cdr3_aa: CASRRGDANTGELFF; cdr3_nt: TGTGCCAGTCGCAGAGGGGACGCGAACACCGGGGAGCTGTTTTTT; j_call: TRBJ2-2; d_call: .; v_call: TRBV11-2; clone_size: .
cdr3_aa: CASSNLVQRDNEQFF; cdr3_nt: TGTGCCAGCTCAAACTTAGTCCAGAGGGACAATGAGCAGTTCTTC; j_call: TRBJ2-1; d_call: .; v_call: TRBV18; clone_size: .
cdr3_aa: CASSAGVHEQFF; cdr3_nt: TGTGCCAGCAGCGCGGGGGTCCATGAGCAGTTCTTC; j_call: TRBJ2-1; d_call: TRBD2; v_call: TRBV11-3; clone_size: .
cdr3_aa: CAISESVATSGNTIYF; cdr3_nt: TGTGCCATCAGTGAGTCGGTGGCCACCTCTGGAAACACCATATATTTT; j_call: TRBJ1-3; d_call: .; v_call: TRBV10-3; clone_size: .